One sample yielded the 24 T cell receptor beta chains listed below, sequenced in a study of blood T cell repertoires in COVID-19. This table comes from immunoSEQ multiplex PCR, and its TCRdb copy is limited to in-frame clones, with some not included. Among about 53,000 clones, more than 80% were seen once, and the ten largest hold 2.5% to 3%. Sequencing was done on a sample of peripheral blood. The receptors here all came from a man at least 80 years old with acute or convalescent COVID-19.

The chain links TRBV9 to TRBJ2-2; possible D gene TRBD2, 7 bases. The germline V and J ends were trimmed by 2 bases and 5 bases, with 13 bases remaining between them. This CDR3 comprises 15 residues. Germline-derived CDR1 and CDR2 are SGDLS and YYNGEE. Here the CDR3 reads CASSVGGRRTGELFF. The CDR3 DNA reads as TGTGCCAGCAGCGTGGGGGGGCGCAGGACCGGGGAGCTGTTTTTT.

The chain uses TRBV19 and TRBJ1-2; D is possibly TRBD1 (6 bases). Germline CDR1 and CDR2: LNHDA and SQIVND (reference sequence). V dropped 7 bases and J dropped 2 bases, with 17 bases sitting between them. The CDR3 is 15 amino acids. The CDR3 sequence: CASISGRQGNYGYTF. For the CDR3, the DNA is TGTGCCAGTATCTCGGGTCGGCAGGGGAACTATGGCTACACCTTC. Full variable domain (rest looked up from reference TRBV19 and TRBJ1-2): DGGITQSPKYLFRKEGQNVTLSCEQNLNHDAMYWYRQDPGQGLRLIYYSQIVNDFQKGDIAEGYSVSREKKESFPLTVTSAQKNPTAFYLCASISGRQGNYGYTFGSGTRLTVV.

V gene TRBV6-1 combines with J gene TRBJ2-5, with 10 nucleotides matching TRBD2. This CDR3 spans 15 amino acids. Unmatched junction bases numbered 5, after V lost 2 bases and J lost 5 bases. Looked up from germline, CDR1 is MNHNS and CDR2 is SASEGT. This chain's CDR3 is CASSEFGTSVETQYF. The CDR3 DNA sequence: TGTGCCAGCAGTGAATTCGGGACTAGCGTGGAGACCCAGTACTTC.

This sequence joins TRBV3-1 (or the pseudogene TRBV3-2) and TRBJ2-3, with TRBD2 matching over 11 bases. The CDR3 spans 18 residues. Germline-derived CDR1 and CDR2 are LGHDT and YNNKEL (reference sequence). Losses at the gene ends were 0 bases for V and 3 bases for J; bases not matched to a gene: 8. In nucleotides, the CDR3 is TGTGCCAGCAGCCAAGATCGGCTAGCGGGGGGACGGACAGATACGCAGTATTTT. It is translated as CASSQDRLAGGRTDTQYF.

This sequence joins TRBV10-3 and TRBJ2-5, with 14 bases that match TRBD2. Germline-derived CDR1 and CDR2 are ENHRY and SYGVKD. The CDR3 totals 14 residues. Losses at the gene ends were 10 bases for V and 7 bases for J; bases not matched to a gene: 8. The CDR3 region is CASGLAGGQGTQYF. CDR3 in DNA: TGTGCCAGCGGACTAGCGGGGGGCCAGGGGACCCAGTACTTC.

The rearrangement joins TRBV5-1 to TRBJ2-3; D gene ambiguous. This CDR3 has 15 residues. CDR1 is SGHRS and CDR2 is YFSETQ in the germline V gene. Trimming left V 0 bases short and J 0 bases short, with 8 bases between. The CDR3 reads CASSLEHPSTDTQYF. The CDR3 DNA follows: TGCGCCAGCAGCTTGGAACACCCGAGCACAGATACGCAGTATTTT.

The rearrangement uses TRBV5-4 and TRBJ2-3; D is undetermined. This CDR3 region has 14 residues. The germline V gene encodes CDR1 SGHNT and CDR2 YYREEE (reference sequence). Trimming stripped 3 bases from V and 5 bases from J, with 13 bases between. DNA for the CDR3: TGTGCCAGCAGCTCGCCGCGGTTGGTAGATACGCAGTATTTT. Translating gives CASSSPRLVDTQYF.

A single count supports this clone. The genes are TRBV5-1 and TRBJ1-4; D is undetermined. Germline loops: CDR1 SGHRS, CDR2 YFSETQ. The length of the CDR3 is 14 residues. V was pared by 8 bases and J by 4 bases, with 15 bases between. The CDR3 spells CASRGQPSNEKLFF. DNA of the CDR3: TGCGCCAGTCGAGGGCAACCGAGTAATGAAAAACTGTTTTTT.

J is TRBJ2-1 and V is TRBV5-5; 7 bases align to TRBD1. The length of the CDR3 is 19 residues. V lost 0 bases, J lost 5 bases, and 17 bases stayed unmatched. CDR1 SGHKS and CDR2 YYEKEE come from the germline V gene (reference sequence). This CDR3 reads CASSLEAGGSTHRNNEQFF. The CDR3 DNA reads as TGTGCCAGCAGCTTGGAAGCAGGGGGATCCACCCACCGAAACAATGAGCAGTTCTTC. Full variable domain (missing parts from reference TRBV5-5 and TRBJ2-1): DAGVTQSPTHLIKTRGQQVTLRCSPISGHKSVSWYQQVLGQGPQFIFQYYEKEERGRGNFPDRFSARQFPNYSSELNVNALLLGDSALYLCASSLEAGGSTHRNNEQFFGPGTRLTVL.

V and J are TRBV7-3 and TRBJ1-4; a weak D match, TRBD1 (6 bases). The germline V and J ends were trimmed by 3 bases and 7 bases, with 15 bases remaining between them. Looked up from germline, CDR1 is SGHTA and CDR2 is FQGTGA. The CDR3 is 15 residues long. The chain's CDR3 is CASSFQGNPSEKLFF. Written as DNA, the CDR3 is TGTGCCAGCAGCTTCCAGGGGAATCCGAGTGAAAAACTGTTTTTT. Based on the CDR3 plus reference TRBV7-3 and TRBJ1-4, the full variable domain is GAGVSQTPSNKVTEKGKYVELRCDPISGHTALYWYRQSLGQGPEFLIYFQGTGAADDSGLPNDRFFAVRPEGSVSTLKIQRTERGDSAVYLCASSFQGNPSEKLFFGSGTQLSVL.

This clone appeared a single time. The chain uses TRBV10-3 and TRBJ1-5; 7 positions agree with TRBD1. V dropped 8 bases and J dropped 4; count of bases not matched to a gene: 11. The CDR3 loop spans 15 amino acids. Germline loops: CDR1 ENHRY, CDR2 SYGVKD. CDR3 residues: CAIGAGQARNQPQHF. The CDR3 bases are TGTGCCATCGGGGCCGGACAGGCGAGGAATCAGCCCCAGCATTTT.

The genes are TRBV3-1 (or the pseudogene TRBV3-2) and TRBJ1-2, with 7 bases fitting TRBD1. There are 13 residues in the CDR3. Germline V gene sequence: CDR1 LGHDT, CDR2 YNNKEL (reference sequence). Losses at the gene ends were 6 bases for V and 6 bases for J; bases not matched to a gene: 7. The CDR3 here is CASRPRGEDGYTF. Written as DNA, the CDR3 is TGTGCCAGCAGGCCCAGGGGGGAGGATGGCTACACCTTC.

The chain employs TRBV29-1 and TRBJ2-1, with D unclear. This CDR3 is 11 amino acids long. Trimming shortened V by 8 bases and J by 0 bases, and 5 bases separated the two germline ends. CDR1 SQVTM and CDR2 ANQGSEA come from the germline V gene. Here the CDR3 reads CSYSSYNEQFF. The CDR3 DNA follows: TGCAGCTACAGCTCCTACAATGAGCAGTTCTTC.

The CDR3 nucleotides are TGTGCCAGCAGCCCCCTGCGAGCCAACTATGGCTACACCTTC. It translates to CASSPLRANYGYTF. V usage is TRBV7-2 and J usage is TRBJ1-2, with D unresolved. The germline V gene encodes CDR1 SGHTA and CDR2 FQGNSA. The CDR3 length is 14 residues. The V and J ends lost 5 bases and 2 bases respectively, with 12 bases between them.

In this sample, this clone turned up a few times. The rearrangement uses TRBV6-5 and TRBJ1-1; D might be TRBD1 (5 bases). Trimming took off 10 bases at V and 0 bases at J, with 9 bases between the two ends. Germline CDR1 and CDR2: MNHEY and SVGAGI. This CDR3 region has 12 residues. The CDR3 here is CATAGLNTEAFF. The DNA for the CDR3 is TGTGCCACCGCGGGGCTGAACACTGAAGCTTTCTTT.

The V and J genes are TRBV5-6 and TRBJ1-5; D may be TRBD1 (6 bases). V lost 2 bases, J lost 2 bases, and 14 bases lay in between. CDR3 length: 16 amino acids. Germline assignment: CDR1 SGHDT and CDR2 YYEEEE. CDR3 sequence: CASSFRDIGGNQPQHF. DNA for the CDR3: TGTGCCAGCAGCTTCCGGGACATCGGAGGCAATCAGCCCCAGCATTTT.

The chain joins TRBV5-4 to TRBJ2-7, with 9 positions matching TRBD1. Germline CDR1 SGHNT, CDR2 YYREEE (reference sequence). There are 14 residues in the CDR3. The V segment lost 3 bases and the J segment 5 bases; nucleotides outside the gene matches: 6. The chain's CDR3 is CASSSGTGRDEQYF. DNA of the CDR3: TGTGCCAGCAGCTCCGGGACAGGGCGCGACGAGCAGTACTTC.

This chain joins TRBV24-1 and TRBJ1-1, with 8 nucleotides matching TRBD1. Germline V gene lookup returns CDR1 KGHDR and CDR2 SFDVKD. The ends lost 3 bases at V and 11 bases at J; junction bases unmatched: 10. CDR3 length equals 14 residues. This CDR3 is CATSDVGTGNGAFF. CDR3 coding DNA: TGTGCCACCAGTGATGTGGGGACAGGTAATGGGGCTTTCTTT.

The chain uses TRBV9 and TRBJ2-1, with 9 bases aligning to TRBD2. Germline CDR1 reads SGDLS; CDR2 reads YYNGEE. V lost 4 bases and J lost 3; bases outside the gene matches: 8. This CDR3 comprises 16 residues. The DNA for the CDR3 is TGTGCCAGCAGCATTCGTAGCGGGGGTCACTACAATGAGCAGTTCTTC. This encodes CASSIRSGGHYNEQFF. Full variable domain (remainder filled in from reference TRBV9 and TRBJ2-1): DSGVTQTPKHLITATGQRVTLRCSPRSGDLSVYWYQQSLDQGLQFLIQYYNGEERAKGNILERFSAQQFPDLHSELNLSSLELGDSALYFCASSIRSGGHYNEQFFGPGTRLTVL.

The chain couples TRBV10-3 to TRBJ2-7; 7 bases fit TRBD2. The CDR3 spans 13 residues. The ends lost 8 bases at V and 1 base at J; junction bases unmatched: 5. From germline, CDR1 is ENHRY and CDR2 SYGVKD. CDR3 sequence reads: CAIGRGASYEQYF. CDR3 DNA sequence: TGTGCCATCGGGAGGGGCGCGTCCTACGAGCAGTACTTC.

J is TRBJ1-2 and V is TRBV19, with D possibly TRBD1 on 6 matching bases. The V end lost 7 bases, the J end lost 4 bases, and 16 bases lay between the germline ends. The CDR3 sequence is 14 residues long. The germline CDR1 and CDR2 sequences are LNHDA and SQIVND (reference sequence). CDR3 sequence: CASKAGGLFYGYTF. The CDR3 bases are TGTGCCAGTAAGGCGGGGGGCTTGTTCTATGGCTACACCTTC. Supplemented by reference TRBV19 and TRBJ1-2, the full variable domain reads DGGITQSPKYLFRKEGQNVTLSCEQNLNHDAMYWYRQDPGQGLRLIYYSQIVNDFQKGDIAEGYSVSREKKESFPLTVTSAQKNPTAFYLCASKAGGLFYGYTFGSGTRLTVV.

The V gene is TRBV7-9, the J gene TRBJ1-2, with D possibly TRBD1 on 6 matching bases. V lost 4 bases to trimming and J lost 7 bases, with 16 bases between them. CDR1 and CDR2 from the germline V gene are SEHNR and FQNEAQ (reference sequence). The CDR3 totals 14 residues. In DNA, the CDR3 is TGTGCCAGCAGCTGGGGGGGGCTGGTTAGTGGCTACACCTTC. Its translation: CASSWGGLVSGYTF. The full variable domain, in which reference TRBV7-9 and TRBJ1-2 provide the parts outside the CDR3, is DTGVSQNPRHKITKRGQNVTFRCDPISEHNRLYWYRQTLGQGPEFLTYFQNEAQLEKSRLLSDRFSAERPKGSFSTLEIQRTEQGDSAMYLCASSWGGLVSGYTFGSGTRLTVV.

The rearrangement uses TRBV14 and TRBJ2-5; D is ambiguous. The germline CDR1 and CDR2 sequences are SGHDN and FVKESK. CDR3 length: 15 amino acids. V was clipped by 0 bases and J by 4 bases, with 12 bases between them. The CDR3 protein is CASSQEINSPETQYF. For the CDR3, the DNA is TGTGCCAGCAGCCAAGAGATAAACAGCCCAGAGACCCAGTACTTC.

A word on this clone: The DNA is omitted, as the CDR3 cannot be located on it reliably, and the CDR3 follows TCRdb's listing. V usage is TRBV5-6 and J usage is TRBJ2-7; the table's D gene call, TRBD1, was not cross checked with the DNA. Germline values: CDR1 SGHDT, CDR2 YYEEEE. The CDR3 extends over 15 residues, inclusive of both ends. The CDR3 is CASSLGGSSSGEQYF.